The T cell receptor beta chain under discussion was sequenced for a study of metastatic and nonmetastatic thyroid tumors. Study in general: Across blood and tumor or nodule tissue, repertoires from malignant and benign thyroid patients were compared with one another. Overall study results and limits: It was reported that TCR beta diversity was significantly higher in malignant thyroid tumors than benign nodules, in blood and tumor.

Before thyroid surgery, none of the patients had received any treatment. This clone has only a few counts. Its antigen is unidentified. Methods used by the authors: For papillary thyroid cancer, a distant-metastasis classifier was constructed from CDR3 differences observed across clinicopathological groups. TCRdb re-called the PCR reads with MiXCR. These V and J calls rely on TCRdb rather than the paper's analysis. The top ten clones hold approximately 22% of a sample with tens of thousands of clones, about 4% of them seen once. This sequence originates from a female donor with papillary thyroid cancer or a benign thyroid nodule (not recorded which). Some clones in this sample may be carry-over from other donors' samples. Sequenced material: blood.

The CDR3 region is CSATGTGSSYEQYV. The DNA for the CDR3 is TGCAGTGCTACCGGGACCGGGAGCTCCTACGAGCAGTACGTC. The chain uses TRBV20-1 and TRBJ2-7; D may be TRBD2 (6 bases). This CDR3 region has 14 residues. The germline V and J ends were trimmed by 4 bases and 0 bases, with 13 bases remaining between them. CDR1 DFQATT and CDR2 SNEGSKA come from the germline V gene (reference sequence).